At least ten counts were recorded for the clone carrying this TCR beta chain. Combining iRepertoire HTBI primers with Arm-PCR of CDR3 regions, the authors built TCR beta libraries. Under the authors' procedure: Among the samples, under 70 TRBV and 12 to 15 TRBJ segments were identified. TCRdb processed the multiplex PCR reads anew with MiXCR; each CDR3 protein has one entry. TCRdb, rather than the study authors, made the V and J calls. The repertoire holds 400,000 to 500,000 distinct CDR3 sequences, with about 16% as singletons. This specimen comes from a study of regulatory T cells in long-lasting Graves disease. Described time point: newly diagnosed GD, antithyroid drugs for less than 3 months. The TCR library used RNA extracted from PBMCs. Under American Thyroid Association guidelines, Graves' disease was diagnosed. These data also featured in a second study, about T cells in Graves' hyperthyroidism and ophthalmopathy.

Sequences were derived from peripheral blood mononuclear cells (PBMCs), sampled at new diagnosis, from a patient treated with antithyroid drugs. The clonotype was recovered from a woman aged 25 to 39 with Graves disease.

The CDR3 spells CASSSRPTEAFF. CDR3 in DNA: TGTGCCAGCAGCTCTCGGCCCACTGAAGCTTTCTTT. The V gene is TRBV28, the J gene TRBJ1-1; D not certain. This CDR3 contains 12 residues. The V and J ends lost 6 bases and 4 bases respectively, with 9 bases between them. Per the germline V gene, CDR1 is MDHEN and CDR2 is SYDVKM.